The rows below give T cell receptor beta chains drawn from one sample of a study of blood T cell repertoires in COVID-19. The assay was immunoSEQ multiplex PCR, and TCRdb's table has in-frame clones only and misses some. The sample holds hundreds of thousands of clones, about 93% seen once. Sequencing input: peripheral blood. These receptors were collected from a man in his 60s with COVID-19, enrolled during active disease. Each CDR3 is given without its conserved first and last residue. The order of the fields is CDR3 length, J gene, clone size, V gene, CDR3 protein. The size of a clone is reported for some rows only, either as once, few or many, or as a class for expanded clones.

12 TRBJ1-5 NA TRBV6-5 ASSKTGGNQPQH
14 TRBJ2-6 NA TRBV7-3 ATCPGGPSGANVLT
13 TRBJ2-2 NA TRBV28 ASSVSGSSSGELF
13 TRBJ2-1 NA TRBV9 ASSVRREGVNEQF
11 TRBJ1-2 NA TRBV5-1 ASSLTADYGYT
15 TRBJ1-1 NA TRBV27 ASSLRTGAGMNTEAF
16 TRBJ2-3 NA TRBV4-2 ASSQAPLAGGSTDTQY
13 TRBJ2-1 NA TRBV9 ASSVGSAPQNEQF
10 TRBJ2-7 NA TRBV30 AWSVLVNEQY
12 TRBJ2-3 NA TRBV19 ASSIRGRTDTQY
11 TRBJ1-2 NA TRBV6-5 AIGQGAGYGYT
15 TRBJ1-6 NA TRBV12-5 ASGLIRQGGKGSPLH
13 TRBJ1-5 NA TRBV5-1 ASSFGTGGFEPQH
10 TRBJ1-2 NA TRBV7-8 ASSPQGPGYT
12 TRBJ2-7 NA TRBV19 ASSGTGVSYEQY
11 TRBJ1-2 NA TRBV18 ASSPGGVYGYT
12 TRBJ1-5 NA TRBV30 AWSGNRGPEPQH
15 TRBJ2-7 NA TRBV23-1 ASSPRGRTSPGDEQY
12 TRBJ2-1 NA TRBV5-1 ASSGGLAGVEQF
14 TRBJ2-1 NA TRBV7-9 ASSDPNRANYNEQF
15 TRBJ1-3 NA TRBV5-1 ASSSGQVDPPGNTIY
14 TRBJ2-1 NA TRBV6-6 ASSYRAGGERNEQF
13 TRBJ2-1 NA TRBV27 ASSPSGTKYNEQF
14 TRBJ2-3 NA TRBV27 ASSARLAGGSDTQY
11 TRBJ2-7 NA TRBV12-3/TRBV12-4 ASKQGGPYEQY
11 TRBJ1-1 NA TRBV9 ASSVEVSTEAF
12 TRBJ1-2 NA TRBV29-1 SVEERRGSYGYT
12 TRBJ2-7 NA TRBV27 ASSLQGGSGEQY
11 TRBJ2-5 NA TRBV3-1/TRBV3-2 ASSQALQETQY
15 TRBJ2-7 NA TRBV4-2 ASSHGTPGQASYEQY
12 TRBJ1-1 NA TRBV21-1 ASSAPGEGLEAF
12 TRBJ2-5 NA TRBV14 ASSYGLARETQY
11 TRBJ2-1 NA TRBV19 ASSITGINEQF
10 TRBJ2-1 NA TRBV29-1 SAVLGARWQF
15 TRBJ2-4 NA TRBV5-1 ASSGGTALATKNIQY
13 TRBJ1-5 NA TRBV15 ATSSFGRGNQPQH
14 TRBJ1-1 NA TRBV9 ASSAPPTGILAEAF
9 TRBJ1-4 NA TRBV28 ASSLTGELF
11 TRBJ1-2 NA TRBV5-8 ASSSWTGAGYT
15 TRBJ1-6 NA TRBV19 ASSIDLWGQKSSPLH
12 TRBJ2-7 many TRBV19 ASSKGTGSYEQY
15 TRBJ2-5 NA TRBV3-1/TRBV3-2 ASSPSWVAGGVETQY
12 TRBJ2-7 NA TRBV6-5 ASRKILAGREQY
13 TRBJ2-1 NA TRBV27 ASRFSGGTHNEQF
13 TRBJ2-1 once TRBV7-3 ASSRDSLSYNEQF
15 TRBJ2-2 NA TRBV12-5 ASGLPLQGNYTGELF
14 TRBJ1-5 NA TRBV7-2 ASSVYGTGSGQPQH
16 TRBJ2-6 NA TRBV3-1/TRBV3-2 ASSQERDRASGANVLT
15 TRBJ2-1 NA TRBV5-1 ASSLAWGTSGHNEQF
13 TRBJ1-5 NA TRBV28 ASSFKGTRREPQH
13 TRBJ2-7 NA TRBV4-1 ASSQERLAPYEQY
12 TRBJ1-1 NA TRBV6-5 ASRRDPGDTEAF
13 TRBJ2-3 NA TRBV24-1 ATSDLTSGKGTQY
13 TRBJ1-5 NA TRBV5-4 ASSLMGARDQPQH
9 TRBJ1-2 few TRBV12-3/TRBV12-4 ASSSGGGYT
13 TRBJ1-4 NA TRBV5-5 ASSLTGGPNEKLF
15 TRBJ1-3 NA TRBV28 ASRPAGTGGSGNTIY
12 TRBJ1-2 NA TRBV19 ASSMRGQEAGYT